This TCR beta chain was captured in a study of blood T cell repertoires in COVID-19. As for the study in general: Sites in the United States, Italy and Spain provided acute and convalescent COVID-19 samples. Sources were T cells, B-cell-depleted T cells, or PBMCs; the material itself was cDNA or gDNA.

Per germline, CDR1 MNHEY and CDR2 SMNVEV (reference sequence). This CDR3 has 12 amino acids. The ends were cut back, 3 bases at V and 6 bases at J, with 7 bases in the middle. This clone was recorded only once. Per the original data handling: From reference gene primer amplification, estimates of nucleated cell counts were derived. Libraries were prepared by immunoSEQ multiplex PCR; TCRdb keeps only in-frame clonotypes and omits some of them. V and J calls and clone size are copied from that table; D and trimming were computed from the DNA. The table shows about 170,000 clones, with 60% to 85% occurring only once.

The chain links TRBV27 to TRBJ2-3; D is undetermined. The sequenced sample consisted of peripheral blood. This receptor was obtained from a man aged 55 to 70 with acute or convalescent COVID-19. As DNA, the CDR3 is TGTGCCAGCAGTTTTTACGGGGATACGCAGTATTTT. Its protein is CASSFYGDTQYF.